These T cell receptor beta chains were read from a single sample in a study of blood T cell repertoires in COVID-19. Assay: immunoSEQ multiplex PCR; the TCRdb copy retains only in-frame clones and omits some. Here the sample spans tens of thousands of clones, roughly 81% being singletons. Specimen: peripheral blood. These TCRs come from a woman aged 60 to 75 with acute or convalescent COVID-19. CDR3s include the opening cysteine and the closing phenylalanine or tryptophan. D genes are given only for firm matches. The size of a clone is reported for some rows only, either as once, few or many, or as a class for expanded clones.

clone size,D gene,J gene,V gene,CDR3 protein,CDR3 DNA
NA,NA,TRBJ1-1,TRBV19,CASSIPRRDRTNTEAFF,TGTGCCAGTAGTATACCCCGCCGAGACAGGACGAACACTGAAGCTTTCTTT
NA,TRBD1,TRBJ2-5,TRBV7-9,CASEGAETQYF,TGTGCCAGCGAGGGGGCGGAGACCCAGTACTTC
NA,NA,TRBJ2-7,TRBV20-1,CSAIPGYEQYF,TGCAGTGCTATTCCGGGCTACGAGCAGTACTTC
NA,NA,TRBJ2-3,TRBV7-2,CASSLGASQSTDTQYF,TGTGCCAGCAGCTTAGGAGCTAGCCAAAGCACAGATACGCAGTATTTT
NA,NA,TRBJ1-1,TRBV19,CASSFALGVSTEAFF,TGTGCCAGTAGTTTCGCTCTAGGGGTAAGCACTGAAGCTTTCTTT
NA,TRBD1,TRBJ2-7,TRBV7-8,CASRSGTVNYEQYF,TGTGCCAGCAGATCGGGGACAGTCAATTACGAGCAGTACTTC
few,TRBD1,TRBJ1-2,TRBV11-1,CASSLGRQGPGYGYTF,TGTGCCAGCAGCTTAGGTCGACAGGGACCGGGCTATGGCTACACCTTC
NA,TRBD1,TRBJ1-6,TRBV7-2,CASSLTTGVDSPLHF,TGTGCCAGCAGCCTCACCACAGGGGTGGATTCACCCCTCCACTTT
NA,NA,TRBJ1-1,TRBV21-1,CASSDRQGAVSDTEAFF,TGTGCCAGCAGCGATCGACAGGGGGCAGTATCGGACACTGAAGCTTTCTTT
few,TRBD1,TRBJ2-2,TRBV7-8,CASSVSNRGIGELFF,TGTGCCAGCAGCGTTAGCAACAGGGGGATCGGGGAGCTGTTTTTT
NA,NA,TRBJ1-2,TRBV19,CASGADGPYGYTF,TGTGCCAGTGGGGCGGATGGCCCCTATGGCTACACCTTC